The source of this T cell receptor (beta chain) is a study of a mutant IDH1 vaccine in newly diagnosed glioma. With regard to this clone: The antigen is undetermined.

The V end was cut by 4 bases, the J end by 7 bases, with 10 bases between. The CDR3 consists of 12 residues. CDR1 is SNHLY, CDR2 FYNNEI, per germline. Sequenced by immunoSEQ multiplex PCR; TCRdb stores in-frame clones only, minus some. The repertoire consists of roughly 11,000 clones, with around 85% occurring once and the leading ten covering roughly 18%. Indicated time point: week 47, end of study. With topical imiquimod, each dose of the vaccine consisted of 300 ug of mutant IDH1 20-mer peptide. During weeks 1, 3, 5, 7, 11, 15, 19 and 23, patients received eight vaccinations. This sequence originates from a man aged 30 to 39 with glioma. V usage is TRBV2 and J usage is TRBJ1-2; D uncertain. Here the sequenced sample was PBMCs, taken from a glioma patient whose treatment included an IDH1 peptide vaccine. The chain's CDR3 is CASSAQIGGYTF. The CDR3 region has the DNA TGTGCCAGCAGTGCACAGATCGGTGGCTACACCTTC.